Below are 32 T cell receptor beta chains sequenced from a single sample in a study of T cell changes during pregnancy in multiple sclerosis (dated by TCRdb to the late 2010s). Receptor amplification or capture employed the immunoSEQ multiplex PCR assay. TCRdb retrieved this table from immuneACCESS and kept in-frame rearrangements only. Not all clones are present; in checked studies, unresolved V genes account for under half, and no reason is known for the remainder. The table for this sample lists about 100,000 clones; 85% to 95% of them were counted only once. About 2.6% of the sample rests with the top ten. Here the sequenced sample was peripheral blood, taken in the first trimester of pregnancy. These receptor sequences come from a female donor with multiple sclerosis, enrolled in a pregnancy study.

V and J are TRBV2 and TRBJ2-7; 7 nucleotides line up with TRBD1. The CDR3 loop spans 14 amino acids. Germline CDR1 and CDR2: SNHLY and FYNNEI. V dropped 5 bases and J dropped 1; count of bases not matched to a gene: 5. CDR3 DNA sequence: TGTGCCAGCAGTAACGACAGGGTATCCTACGAGCAGTACTTC. This encodes CASSNDRVSYEQYF.

The chain has TRBV29-1 and TRBJ2-3, with 9 bases lining up with TRBD2. After removal of 4 bases from V and 14 bases from J, the junction contained 10 bases not matched to a gene. This CDR3 has 12 amino acids. Germline V gene lookup returns CDR1 SQVTM and CDR2 ANQGSEA. As DNA, the CDR3 is TGCAGCGTTGGAGATCCTAGCGGGATTCCGTATTTT. This sequence encodes CSVGDPSGIPYF.

The CDR3 reads CASSFLSRGPYGYTF. The CDR3 nucleotides read TGTGCCAGCAGTTTTTTGAGCAGGGGGCCCTATGGCTACACCTTC. The rearrangement uses TRBV27 and TRBJ1-2; TRBD1 agrees at 8 bases. The CDR3 is 15 amino acids. Germline CDR1 and CDR2: MNHEY and SMNVEV (reference sequence). Unmatched junction bases numbered 7, after V lost 3 bases and J lost 4 bases.

The gene calls are TRBV28 and TRBJ1-5; no clear D gene. Per germline, CDR1 MDHEN and CDR2 SYDVKM. The CDR3 is 16 amino acids. The V and J ends lost 1 base and 5 bases respectively, with 15 bases between them. CDR3 bases: TGTGCCAGCAGTTTATTAACCATTGCGAGTTATCAGCCCCAGCATTTT. It yields the protein CASSLLTIASYQPQHF.

This clone has at least ten counts. V is TRBV10-1 and J is TRBJ2-4; 9 nucleotides line up with TRBD2. CDR3 length equals 17 residues. CDR1 and CDR2 from the germline V gene are WNHNN and SYGVQD (reference sequence). V gave up 2 bases and J gave up 5 bases; unmatched junction bases: 10. CDR3 amino acids: CASSEPSAGGIENIQYF. CDR3 nucleotides: TGCGCCAGCAGTGAGCCATCAGCGGGAGGAATCGAAAACATTCAGTACTTC.

V usage is TRBV5-4 and J usage is TRBJ2-7; unclear D gene. The V end was cut by 3 bases, the J end by 5 bases, with 12 bases between. The CDR3 has 13 amino acids. Germline V gives CDR1 SGHNT, CDR2 YYREEE (reference sequence). The CDR3, as DNA: TGTGCCAGCAGCTCCCGAAGAGGCGACGAGCAGTACTTC. Protein product: CASSSRRGDEQYF. The entire variable domain, with the rest obtained from reference TRBV5-4 and TRBJ2-7, is as follows: ETGVTQSPTHLIKTRGQQVTLRCSSQSGHNTVSWYQQALGQGPQFIFQYYREEENGRGNFPPRFSGLQFPNYSSELNVNALELDDSALYLCASSSRRGDEQYFGPGTRLTVT.

The CDR3, as DNA: TGCGCCTGCCATTACGGAGGCTCCTACAATGAGCAGTTCTTC. It translates to CACHYGGSYNEQFF. The chain employs TRBV5-1 and TRBJ2-1; tentative D call: TRBD2 (5 bases). This CDR3 is 14 amino acids long. The germline V gene has CDR1 SGHRS and CDR2 YFSETQ. The V end was cut by 10 bases, the J end by 0 bases, with 14 bases between.

The chain employs TRBV2 and TRBJ2-1; 8 bases fit TRBD1. The trim removed 7 bases at V and 5 bases at J, leaving 13 bases unmatched. The germline V gene has CDR1 SNHLY and CDR2 FYNNEI. The CDR3 contains 16 residues. The CDR3 DNA sequence: TGTGCCAGCACTCCCACTAGGGACAGGACCCACAATGAGCAGTTCTTC. This sequence encodes CASTPTRDRTHNEQFF.

The rearrangement links TRBV7-6 to TRBJ1-1; the match to TRBD1 covers 10 bases. Germline trimming cut 3 bases from V and 7 bases from J; bases unmatched to any gene: 8. Germline V gene data show CDR1 as SGHVS and CDR2 as FNYEAQ. The CDR3 loop spans 15 amino acids. CDR3 loop: CASSFDDRGRSEAFF. CDR3 nucleotide sequence: TGTGCCAGCAGCTTTGACGACAGGGGGCGAAGTGAAGCTTTCTTT.

The chain employs TRBV7-2 and TRBJ2-7, with 7 bases identical to TRBD1. Germline V gives CDR1 SGHTA, CDR2 FQGNSA. Trimming removed 2 bases from V and 2 bases from J; junction bases left unmatched: 6. The length of the CDR3 is 15 residues. The CDR3 DNA reads as TGTGCCAGCAGCTTAAGTGGGACAGAGACCTACGAGCAGTACTTC. As protein: CASSLSGTETYEQYF.

This chain joins TRBV11-2 and TRBJ2-1; D is perhaps TRBD2 (5 bases). The CDR3 is made up of 15 amino acids. Deletions cut 1 base from V and 7 bases from J, with 14 bases between. Germline loops: CDR1 SGHAT, CDR2 FQNNGV. CDR3 sequence reads: CASSLAVDSRNEQFF. CDR3 coding DNA: TGTGCCAGCAGCTTAGCAGTGGACTCTCGAAATGAGCAGTTCTTC.

V is TRBV7-8 and J is TRBJ2-1; D gene ambiguous. CDR1 is SGHVS and CDR2 is FQNEAQ in the germline V gene. With 2 bases removed from V and 4 bases from J, the gap between germline ends came to 9 bases. The length of the CDR3 is 14 residues. DNA of the CDR3: TGTGCCAGCAGCTTATACGTAACTTACAATGAGCAGTTCTTC. This sequence encodes CASSLYVTYNEQFF.

This clone was recorded once. This chain's CDR3 is CASSQSSGATYEQYF. The CDR3 DNA is TGTGCCAGCAGCCAATCTTCGGGAGCTACCTACGAGCAGTACTTC. This chain uses TRBV7-9 with TRBJ2-7, with D possibly TRBD2 on 6 matching bases. The CDR3 sequence is 15 residues long. The germline V gene encodes CDR1 SEHNR and CDR2 FQNEAQ (reference sequence). V lost 5 bases to trimming and J lost 2 bases, with 16 bases between them.

The chain recombines TRBV19 with TRBJ2-3; TRBD1 matches at 8 bases. The length of the CDR3 is 18 residues. Germline V gene lookup returns CDR1 LNHDA and CDR2 SQIVND (reference sequence). Trimming cost V 2 bases and J 2 bases; bases outside gene matches: 12. The CDR3, as DNA: TGTGCCAGTAGTATAAAAACAGGGGGATCAGGGGCCACAGATACGCAGTATTTT. Translation: CASSIKTGGSGATDTQYF.

The rearrangement uses TRBV25-1 and TRBJ1-2; D might be TRBD1 (6 bases). V lost 1 base to trimming and J lost 4 bases, with 7 bases between them. CDR3 length: 13 amino acids. Germline lookup yields CDR1 MGHDK and CDR2 SYGVNS. Here the CDR3 DNA reads TGTGCCAGCAGTGAATTAGGGGGCTATGGCTACACCTTC. This sequence encodes CASSELGGYGYTF.

This chain joins TRBV5-4 and TRBJ1-4; 7 bases fit TRBD1. This CDR3 spans 15 amino acids. V lost 4 bases to trimming and J lost 4 bases; unmatched junction nucleotides: 7. Germline CDR1 and CDR2: SGHNT and YYREEE (reference sequence). CDR3 amino acids: CASSLSGQRNEKLFF. The CDR3 nucleotides read TGTGCCAGCAGCCTATCGGGACAGCGTAATGAAAAACTGTTTTTT.

This chain links TRBV10-3 with TRBJ1-3, with TRBD1 matching 8 bases. V trimming: 5 bases; J trimming: 4 bases; junction bases outside the gene matches: 4. Germline V gene data show CDR1 as ENHRY and CDR2 as SYGVKD. This CDR3 is 14 amino acids long. The CDR3 coding sequence is TGTGCCATCAGTCTGACAGGGGTCGGAAACACCATATATTTT. Protein product: CAISLTGVGNTIYF.

The chain links TRBV10-3 to TRBJ2-1, with TRBD1 matching 8 bases. The length of the CDR3 is 16 residues. In germline, CDR1 is ENHRY, CDR2 SYGVKD. The trim removed 1 base at V and 4 bases at J, leaving 6 bases unmatched. The CDR3 DNA reads as TGTGCCATCAGTGAGTTTGGAGACAGGGGTTACAATGAGCAGTTCTTC. Amino acids: CAISEFGDRGYNEQFF.

The chain recombines TRBV4-2 with TRBJ2-7; TRBD1 aligns across 9 bases. Germline values: CDR1 LGHNA, CDR2 YNFKEQ. The CDR3 runs 15 residues. V shed 1 base, J shed 4 bases, and the junction held 5 bases outside the gene matches. This CDR3 is CASSQVVGQGYEQYF. The CDR3 region has the DNA TGTGCCAGCAGCCAAGTAGTGGGACAGGGATACGAGCAGTACTTC.

The V and J genes are TRBV19 and TRBJ2-6; TRBD2 might be the D (6 bases). CDR1 and CDR2 (germline): LNHDA, SQIVND (reference sequence). This CDR3 has 15 residues. Trimming shortened V by 5 bases and J by 2 bases, and 10 bases separated the two germline ends. Here the CDR3 reads CASSPGRAGANVLTF. The CDR3, as DNA: TGTGCCAGTAGTCCCGGGAGAGCTGGGGCCAACGTCCTGACTTTC. The entire variable domain, with the rest obtained from reference TRBV19 and TRBJ2-6, is as follows: DGGITQSPKYLFRKEGQNVTLSCEQNLNHDAMYWYRQDPGQGLRLIYYSQIVNDFQKGDIAEGYSVSREKKESFPLTVTSAQKNPTAFYLCASSPGRAGANVLTFGAGSRLTVL.

This clone was found a few times. CDR3 in DNA: TGTGCCAGTAGCCGATTTGGACAGTCGAATCAGCCCCAGCATTTT. It encodes CASSRFGQSNQPQHF. The chain carries TRBV19 and TRBJ1-5; D might be TRBD1 (6 bases). The V gene lost 6 bases and the J gene lost 4 bases, with 16 bases spanning the gap. Germline assignment: CDR1 LNHDA and CDR2 SQIVND (reference sequence). The CDR3 runs to 15 residues.

The V call is TRBV7-2, the J call TRBJ1-2, with TRBD1 matching over 8 bases. The CDR3 contains 17 residues. V gave up 1 base and J gave up 0 bases; unmatched junction bases: 7. Germline loops: CDR1 SGHTA, CDR2 FQGNSA. Written as DNA, the CDR3 is TGTGCCAGCAGCTTAGGACAGGGGTGGATAGCTAACTATGGCTACACCTTC. Its translation is CASSLGQGWIANYGYTF.

The genes are TRBV19 and TRBJ2-2; D remains ambiguous. The CDR3 runs 12 residues. V lost 6 bases and J lost 6, with 8 bases in between. Germline lookup yields CDR1 LNHDA and CDR2 SQIVND (reference sequence). The CDR3 sequence is CASRAPSGELFF. For the CDR3, the DNA is TGTGCCAGTAGAGCCCCTTCCGGGGAGCTGTTTTTT. The complete variable domain, with remaining parts taken from reference TRBV19 and TRBJ2-2, reads DGGITQSPKYLFRKEGQNVTLSCEQNLNHDAMYWYRQDPGQGLRLIYYSQIVNDFQKGDIAEGYSVSREKKESFPLTVTSAQKNPTAFYLCASRAPSGELFFGEGSRLTVL.

The chain uses TRBV28 and TRBJ2-3; D not certain. Germline-derived CDR1 and CDR2 are MDHEN and SYDVKM. The CDR3 sequence is 11 residues long. The V and J ends lost 4 bases and 10 bases respectively, with 9 bases between them. CDR3 coding DNA: TGTGCCAGCAGTTACTCCACTCCGCAGTATTTT. As protein: CASSYSTPQYF.

V gene TRBV6-5 combines with J gene TRBJ2-1, with D possibly matching TRBD2 (6 bases). Trimming shortened V by 5 bases and J by 5 bases, and 10 bases separated the two germline ends. Germline CDR1 reads MNHEY; CDR2 reads SVGAGI. The CDR3 covers 13 residues. The CDR3: CASSQTRNNEQFF. The CDR3, as DNA: TGTGCCAGCAGTCAGACTAGAAACAATGAGCAGTTCTTC.

The rearrangement uses TRBV27 and TRBJ2-1; 9 bases fit TRBD2. This CDR3 has 16 amino acids. V lost 3 bases to trimming and J lost 7 bases; unmatched junction nucleotides: 10. Germline values: CDR1 MNHEY, CDR2 SMNVEV (reference sequence). CDR3 amino acids: CASSLGLAGDMNEQFF. The CDR3 nucleotides read TGTGCCAGCAGTTTGGGCTTAGCGGGAGACATGAATGAGCAGTTCTTC.

This clone was seen once. J is TRBJ1-1 and V is TRBV5-4, with 7 bases identical to TRBD1. CDR1 is SGHNT, CDR2 YYREEE, per germline (reference sequence). V trimming: 3 bases; J trimming: 2 bases; junction bases outside the gene matches: 10. The CDR3 consists of 16 residues. The CDR3 here is CASSSKTGARNTEAFF. The DNA for the CDR3 is TGTGCCAGCAGCTCTAAAACAGGGGCGAGAAACACTGAAGCTTTCTTT.

The V and J genes are TRBV19 and TRBJ2-7; 8 nucleotides align to TRBD2. Germline CDR1 reads LNHDA; CDR2 reads SQIVND (reference sequence). V shed 5 bases, J shed 3 bases, and the junction held 6 bases outside the gene matches. The CDR3 runs 14 residues. In DNA form, the CDR3 reads TGTGCCAGTAGTGCCACAGCGGGAGACTACGAGCAGTACTTC. It codes for CASSATAGDYEQYF.

The V call is TRBV7-9, the J call TRBJ2-4; 9 bases match TRBD1. Looked up from germline, CDR1 is SEHNR and CDR2 is FQNEAQ (reference sequence). The CDR3 totals 15 residues. V dropped 3 bases and J dropped 4; count of bases not matched to a gene: 4. CDR3 DNA sequence: TGTGCCAGCAGCTTGGGGGACAGGGATAAAAACATTCAGTACTTC. This translates into CASSLGDRDKNIQYF. The variable domain in full, with the rest retrieved from reference TRBV7-9 and TRBJ2-4, is DTGVSQNPRHKITKRGQNVTFRCDPISEHNRLYWYRQTLGQGPEFLTYFQNEAQLEKSRLLSDRFSAERPKGSFSTLEIQRTEQGDSAMYLCASSLGDRDKNIQYFGAGTRLSVL.

The chain combines TRBV28 with TRBJ2-6; D is unclear. There are 17 residues in the CDR3. Germline lookup yields CDR1 MDHEN and CDR2 SYDVKM. V shed 8 bases and J shed 1 base, with 18 bases lying between them. DNA of the CDR3: TGTGCCAGCGAACAGACACTTGAAACTTCTGGGGCCAACGTCCTGACTTTC. Translation: CASEQTLETSGANVLTF.

V gene TRBV18 combines with J gene TRBJ2-3; D uncertain. V lost 3 bases, J lost 2 bases, and 18 bases lay in between. CDR1 and CDR2 (germline): KGHSH, LQKENI. CDR3 length equals 17 residues. DNA for the CDR3: TGTGCCAGCTCACCCACACAGCCTCATCTCTACACAGATACGCAGTATTTT. Translating it yields CASSPTQPHLYTDTQYF.

The V call is TRBV18, the J call TRBJ2-1; 9 nucleotides align to TRBD1. The V segment lost 3 bases and the J segment 9 bases; nucleotides outside the gene matches: 6. This CDR3 has 14 amino acids. CDR1 is KGHSH, CDR2 LQKENI, per germline. The CDR3, as DNA: TGTGCCAGCTCACCGGACAGGGGTAGCGTTGAGCAGTTCTTC. It codes for CASSPDRGSVEQFF.